Listed below are T cell receptor beta chains from one sample, sequenced in a study of blood T cell repertoires in COVID-19. TCRdb's table, derived via immunoSEQ multiplex PCR, lists solely in-frame clones and lacks some. The sample shows around 170,000 clones, under 90% of them seen only once. The sequencing input was PBMCs or T cells enriched from blood (not recorded which). The origin of the receptors is a man in his fifties who had recovered from COVID-19. Both conserved end residues are part of each CDR3. D genes are given only for firm matches. Size is omitted from some rows. Given values are once, few, many or a class for expanded clones.

D,V,J,size,CDR3,DNA
TRBD1,TRBV27,TRBJ2-6,-,CASSSGQGASGANVLTF,TGTGCCAGCAGCTCCGGACAGGGGGCCTCTGGGGCCAACGTCCTGACTTTC
-,TRBV3-1/TRBV3-2,TRBJ1-1,-,CASSRQGIGAFF,TGTGCCAGCAGCCGCCAGGGGATAGGAGCTTTCTTT
TRBD1,TRBV5-1,TRBJ1-2,-,CASSLAGQGGYTF,TGCGCCAGCAGCTTGGCCGGACAGGGCGGCTACACCTTC
TRBD1,TRBV9,TRBJ1-1,-,CASSWGTGGNTEAFF,TGTGCCAGCAGCTGGGGGACAGGGGGGAACACTGAAGCTTTCTTT
-,TRBV5-1,TRBJ1-1,-,CASSLARGATEAFF,TGCGCCAGCAGCTTAGCCAGGGGTGCCACTGAAGCTTTCTTT
TRBD1,TRBV7-9,TRBJ2-1,many,CASSPTGVHNEQFF,TGTGCCAGCAGCCCCACAGGGGTTCACAATGAGCAGTTCTTC
-,TRBV7-8,TRBJ2-7,-,CASSPRPQYF,TGTGCCAGCAGCCCGCGCCCTCAGTACTTC
-,TRBV19,TRBJ1-1,-,CASSIDSVGRGSTEAFF,TGTGCCAGTAGTATAGATTCGGTGGGCAGGGGATCCACTGAAGCTTTCTTT
-,TRBV6-1,TRBJ2-3,-,CASSEALGRTDTQYF,TGTGCCAGCAGTGAAGCCTTGGGCCGCACAGATACGCAGTATTTT
TRBD1,TRBV9,TRBJ2-1,-,CASSVEGQANSYNEQFF,TGTGCCAGCAGCGTAGAGGGACAGGCGAACTCCTACAATGAGCAGTTCTTC
TRBD2,TRBV19,TRBJ2-5,once,CASSMYSGGVQETQYF,TGTGCCAGTAGTATGTACAGCGGGGGGGTCCAAGAGACCCAGTACTTC
TRBD1,TRBV12-3/TRBV12-4,TRBJ2-1,-,CASRQGTGHEQFF,TGTGCCAGCAGGCAAGGGACAGGACATGAGCAGTTCTTC
-,TRBV27,TRBJ1-5,-,CASSFTRGGGNQPQHF,TGTGCCAGCAGTTTCACCAGGGGTGGGGGTAATCAGCCCCAGCATTTT
-,TRBV9,TRBJ2-2,-,CASSGRGNTGELFF,TGTGCCAGCAGCGGCAGGGGTAACACCGGGGAGCTGTTTTTT
TRBD1,TRBV4-2,TRBJ1-2,-,CASSQAQGDLGGYTF,TGTGCCAGCAGCCAAGCTCAGGGGGACTTGGGCGGCTACACCTTC
-,TRBV7-9,TRBJ1-2,-,CASSFGLGHGYTF,TGTGCCAGCAGCTTCGGGTTAGGTCATGGCTACACCTTC
TRBD1,TRBV27,TRBJ2-7,-,CASSSMGQGYEQYF,TGTGCCAGCAGTTCTATGGGACAGGGGTACGAGCAGTACTTC
-,TRBV7-9,TRBJ1-4,-,CASSPPGANEKLFF,TGTGCCAGCAGCCCCCCAGGGGCTAATGAAAAACTGTTTTTT
TRBD1,TRBV19,TRBJ2-5,-,CASRPHGGQGGQETQYF,TGTGCCAGTAGACCCCACGGGGGACAGGGGGGACAAGAGACCCAGTACTTC
TRBD1,TRBV27,TRBJ1-2,-,CASRLVQGVGGYTF,TGTGCCAGCAGGCTTGTACAGGGGGTCGGTGGCTACACCTTC
-,TRBV5-1,TRBJ1-5,once,CASSSDAGIMGNQPQHF,TGCGCCAGCAGCTCCGACGCGGGTATAATGGGCAATCAGCCCCAGCATTTT
-,TRBV18,TRBJ1-5,-,CASSPPDGRPQHF,TGTGCCAGCTCACCACCTGATGGGCGGCCCCAGCATTTT
TRBD1,TRBV11-2,TRBJ2-3,-,CASSAGQGDTQYF,TGTGCCAGCAGCGCAGGACAGGGAGATACGCAGTATTTT
TRBD1,TRBV13,TRBJ2-1,once,CASSRQGINEQFF,TGTGCCAGCAGCCGACAGGGGATCAATGAGCAGTTCTTC
TRBD2,TRBV30,TRBJ2-3,-,CAWSVGGGEVF,TGTGCCTGGAGTGTAGGCGGGGGGGAGGTATTT
-,TRBV11-2,TRBJ1-4,once,CASSTSEGFGSRNEKLFF,TGTGCCAGCAGCACCAGCGAGGGTTTCGGGTCCCGAAATGAAAAACTGTTTTTT
-,TRBV9,TRBJ2-3,-,CASSVFSGTDTQYF,TGTGCCAGCAGCGTCTTCAGCGGCACAGATACGCAGTATTTT
-,TRBV2,TRBJ2-1,-,CASSGQRSYNEQFF,TGTGCCAGCAGTGGACAGCGCTCCTACAATGAGCAGTTCTTC